One and the same sample provided the 22 T cell receptor beta chains below, sequenced in a study of blood T cell repertoires in COVID-19. The method was immunoSEQ multiplex PCR; TCRdb's version includes in-frame clones alone and lacks a portion of them. This repertoire shows about 220,000 clones, about 87% found once; its top ten account for about 2.5%. The source material was PBMCs or T cells enriched from blood (not recorded which). These receptors were collected from a woman in her 40s with acute COVID-19.

The rearrangement uses TRBV5-6 and TRBJ2-3; D is possibly TRBD1 (6 bases). Trimming stripped 2 bases from V and 2 bases from J, with 12 bases between. The CDR3 consists of 15 residues. Germline CDR1 is SGHDT and CDR2 is YYEEEE. The CDR3 spells CASSLAGAVTDTQYF. CDR3 bases: TGTGCCAGCAGCTTAGCAGGGGCGGTCACAGATACGCAGTATTTT. Looking up the rest from reference TRBV5-6 and TRBJ2-3 gives the full variable domain: DAGVTQSPTHLIKTRGQQVTLRCSPKSGHDTVSWYQQALGQGPQFIFQYYEEEERQRGNFPDRFSGHQFPNYSSELNVNALLLGDSALYLCASSLAGAVTDTQYFGPGTRLTVL.

V usage is TRBV19 and J usage is TRBJ1-2, with a tentative D call TRBD1 (5 bases). Germline assignment: CDR1 LNHDA and CDR2 SQIVND (reference sequence). V was shortened by 6 bases and J by 2 bases, with 16 bases between the two germline ends. The length of the CDR3 is 15 residues. Here the CDR3 DNA reads TGTGCCAGTAGGTCGGAGCGGGGGGACAACTATGGCTACACCTTC. It encodes CASRSERGDNYGYTF.

The chain couples TRBV2 to TRBJ2-1, with TRBD1 identical over 7 bases. From germline, CDR1 is SNHLY and CDR2 FYNNEI. The CDR3 spans 13 residues. With V trimmed by 6 bases and J by 4 bases, 3 bases remained unmatched. The CDR3 spells CASRPGQYNEQFF. The CDR3 DNA reads as TGTGCCAGCAGACCGGGACAGTACAATGAGCAGTTCTTC.

The chain has TRBV18 and TRBJ2-6; tentatively, D is TRBD1 (6 bases). The CDR3 totals 17 residues. V dropped 4 bases and J dropped 0 bases, with 13 bases sitting between them. CDR1 is KGHSH, CDR2 LQKENI, per germline. CDR3 DNA: TGTGCCAGCTCACGCTCGGACAGCTACTCTGGGGCCAACGTCCTGACTTTC. This codes for CASSRSDSYSGANVLTF.

The chain links TRBV24-1 to TRBJ1-2; possibly TRBD1 for D (6 bases). The germline CDR1 and CDR2 sequences are KGHDR and SFDVKD. V was shortened by 8 bases and J by 4 bases, with 16 bases between the two germline ends. The CDR3 loop spans 14 amino acids. The CDR3 coding sequence is TGTGCCACCAAGGACCCTACAGGGTTCTATGGCTACACCTTC. Amino acid sequence: CATKDPTGFYGYTF.

This rearrangement joins TRBV15 to TRBJ2-7, with 8 bases fitting TRBD1. V lost 6 bases and J lost 3; bases outside the gene matches: 10. The CDR3 consists of 15 residues. The germline gives CDR1 LNHNV, CDR2 YYDKDF (reference sequence). CDR3 nucleotides: TGTGCCACCAGAGTGGGACAGGCCAGCTTCTACGAGCAGTACGTC. This translates into CATRVGQASFYEQYV.

The J gene is TRBJ2-7, the V gene TRBV10-2; 11 nucleotides align to TRBD2. The CDR3 runs 15 residues. Per germline, CDR1 WSHSY and CDR2 SAAADI. Trimming took 6 bases from V and 3 from J; bases not matched to a gene: 7. The CDR3 region has the DNA TGCGCCAGCAGAGAAGTAGCGGGAGGGGGCTACGAGCAGTACGTC. Translation gives CASREVAGGGYEQYV.

The chain couples TRBV19 to TRBJ1-2; tentative D call: TRBD1 (5 bases). The CDR3 consists of 12 residues. V was trimmed by 8 bases and J by 3 bases, leaving 10 bases between them. Germline loops: CDR1 LNHDA, CDR2 SQIVND (reference sequence). The CDR3 spells CASGGVDYGYTF. The CDR3 DNA reads as TGTGCCAGTGGAGGGGTGGACTATGGCTACACCTTC.

The rearrangement links TRBV18 to TRBJ2-3; 8 bases fit TRBD2. V dropped 2 bases and J dropped 6; count of bases not matched to a gene: 7. The CDR3 contains 15 residues. Germline V gene sequence: CDR1 KGHSH, CDR2 LQKENI. DNA for the CDR3: TGTGCCAGCTCACCATCCAGCGGGGGCCCCGATACGCAGTATTTT. Amino acid sequence: CASSPSSGGPDTQYF.

V and J are TRBV27 and TRBJ2-3, with 8 bases lining up with TRBD2. CDR1 MNHEY and CDR2 SMNVEV come from the germline V gene (reference sequence). The CDR3 has 16 residues. The J segment lost 5 bases and the V segment lost 6 bases, leaving 13 bases of the junction unmatched. CDR3 in amino acids: CASSPSMAGGEDTQYF. DNA of the CDR3: TGTGCCAGCAGCCCATCTATGGCGGGGGGTGAAGATACGCAGTATTTT.

The genes are TRBV3-1 (or the pseudogene TRBV3-2) and TRBJ1-3, with D perhaps TRBD1 (5 bases). The V and J ends lost 4 bases and 0 bases respectively, with 10 bases between them. The V gene's germline CDR1 is LGHDT and CDR2 YNNKEL (reference sequence). This CDR3 is 15 amino acids long. CDR3 amino acids: CASSLGANSGNTIYF. In DNA, the CDR3 is TGTGCCAGCAGCCTTGGGGCCAACTCTGGAAACACCATATATTTT.

This rearrangement joins TRBV13 to TRBJ1-1; TRBD1 matches 8 bases. V lost 4 bases, J lost 4 bases, and 8 bases stayed unmatched. The CDR3 totals 15 residues. Germline CDR1 reads PRHDT; CDR2 reads FYEKMQ (reference sequence). The CDR3 spells CASSWIGQGRTEAFF. The CDR3 DNA is TGTGCCAGCAGCTGGATAGGACAGGGTCGCACTGAAGCTTTCTTT.

The chain employs TRBV27 and TRBJ2-1; 9 bases are shared with TRBD2. The CDR3 sequence is 13 residues long. Trimming at V came to 2 bases and at J to 9 bases, leaving 2 bases not matched to a gene. Germline V gene lookup returns CDR1 MNHEY and CDR2 SMNVEV (reference sequence). In nucleotides, the CDR3 is TGTGCCAGCAGTTTAGTAGCGGGAGCTGAGCAGTTCTTC. Its translation is CASSLVAGAEQFF.

This chain connects TRBV9 to TRBJ2-1; TRBD2 matches at 9 bases. Trimming removed 0 bases from V and 3 bases from J; junction bases left unmatched: 1. This CDR3 is 15 amino acids long. Germline V gives CDR1 SGDLS, CDR2 YYNGEE. The CDR3 is CASSVDSGSYNEQFF. The CDR3 DNA reads as TGTGCCAGCAGCGTAGATAGCGGGAGCTACAATGAGCAGTTCTTC.

This clone has just one count. The rearrangement links TRBV3-1 (or the pseudogene TRBV3-2) to TRBJ2-1; D is uncertain. The CDR3 sequence is 14 residues long. V was cut by 0 bases and J by 5 bases, with 8 bases left in between. CDR1 and CDR2 (germline): LGHDT, YNNKEL (reference sequence). CDR3 in amino acids: CASSQEALNNEQFF. CDR3 nucleotide sequence: TGTGCCAGCAGCCAAGAGGCCCTCAACAATGAGCAGTTCTTC.

The V gene is TRBV9, the J gene TRBJ1-4, with 8 bases aligning to TRBD1. In germline, CDR1 is SGDLS, CDR2 YYNGEE. V was clipped by 0 bases and J by 7 bases; unmatched bases: 5. This CDR3 has 15 residues. The CDR3 region is CASSVDPDRGEKLFF. As DNA, the CDR3 is TGTGCCAGCAGCGTAGATCCCGACAGGGGTGAAAAACTGTTTTTT.

The CDR3 DNA sequence: TGTGCCAGCATAAAAAACACAGATACGCAGTATTTT. This translates into CASIKNTDTQYF. This chain uses TRBV7-9 with TRBJ2-3; the D is unclear. V was cut by 7 bases and J by 2 bases, with 7 bases left in between. Germline V gene sequence: CDR1 SEHNR, CDR2 FQNEAQ (reference sequence). The CDR3 runs 12 residues. Full variable domain (rest looked up from reference TRBV7-9 and TRBJ2-3): DTGVSQNPRHKITKRGQNVTFRCDPISEHNRLYWYRQTLGQGPEFLTYFQNEAQLEKSRLLSDRFSAERPKGSFSTLEIQRTEQGDSAMYLCASIKNTDTQYFGPGTRLTVL.

The CDR3 is CASTIAGPYYEQYF. CDR3 DNA sequence: TGTGCCAGCACCATTGCGGGACCCTACTACGAGCAGTACTTC. The genes are TRBV5-6 and TRBJ2-7; D is perhaps TRBD2 (6 bases). The CDR3 contains 14 residues. The germline gives CDR1 SGHDT, CDR2 YYEEEE. The V gene lost 6 bases and the J gene lost 3 bases, with 16 bases spanning the gap.

The V and J genes are TRBV7-2 and TRBJ2-2; 8 bases agree with TRBD2. Per germline, CDR1 SGHTA and CDR2 FQGNSA. The CDR3 extends over 15 amino acids. Trimming cost V 5 bases and J 5 bases; bases outside gene matches: 7. CDR3 in DNA: TGTGCCAGCAGCCCGAGCGGGAGTAAGACCGGGGAGCTGTTTTTT. Protein product: CASSPSGSKTGELFF.

The chain combines TRBV27 with TRBJ2-1, with 14 bases lining up with TRBD2. Unmatched junction bases numbered 5, after V lost 4 bases and J lost 6 bases. Germline CDR1 reads MNHEY; CDR2 reads SMNVEV (reference sequence). The CDR3 spans 16 residues. The chain's CDR3 is CASSSRTSGRPNEQFF. CDR3 sequence (DNA): TGTGCCAGCAGTTCCCGGACTAGCGGGAGGCCCAATGAGCAGTTCTTC.

The chain couples TRBV11-2 to TRBJ2-3; TRBD2 matches 10 bases. This CDR3 is built from 16 residues. Germline V gene sequence: CDR1 SGHAT, CDR2 FQNNGV. The V segment lost 3 bases and the J segment 3 bases; nucleotides outside the gene matches: 6. Written as DNA, the CDR3 is TGTGCCAGCAGCTTTAGCGGGAGGAAGAGGACAGATACGCAGTATTTT. Translating gives CASSFSGRKRTDTQYF.

CDR3 in DNA: TGTGCCAGCAGCGCCCGGGACAGGGCATTCTCTAGCACAGATACGCAGTATTTT. This gives the protein CASSARDRAFSSTDTQYF. The V call is TRBV7-9, the J call TRBJ2-3; TRBD1 matches at 9 bases. J lost 0 bases, V lost 5 bases, and 12 bases had no gene match. This CDR3 region has 18 residues. Germline CDR1 is SEHNR and CDR2 is FQNEAQ (reference sequence).